These 25 T cell receptor beta chains originate from one sample sequenced in a study of regulatory T cells in long-lasting Graves disease. Time point reported: newly diagnosed GD, antithyroid drugs for less than 3 months. PBMC RNA was the source of the TCR library. Building of the TCR beta libraries involved iRepertoire HTBI primers and Arm-PCR of CDR3 regions. TCRdb reprocessed the multiplex PCR reads via MiXCR and lists one record per CDR3 protein. The table records fewer than 450,000 distinct CDR3 sequences, roughly 15% of them present only once. These same data were also listed under a study on T cells in Graves' hyperthyroidism and ophthalmopathy.

Specimen: peripheral blood mononuclear cells (PBMCs), collected at new diagnosis, from a patient treated with antithyroid drugs. The receptors were gathered from a woman aged 40 to 50 with Graves disease.

This clonotype has ten or more counts. The chain uses TRBV27 and TRBJ2-5, with 8 bases that match TRBD1. Germline CDR1 MNHEY, CDR2 SMNVEV (reference sequence). With V trimmed by 2 bases and J by 5 bases, 10 bases remained unmatched. This CDR3 has 16 residues. This CDR3 is CASSLASGGKWETQYF. In DNA form, the CDR3 reads TGTGCCAGCAGTTTAGCGTCAGGGGGCAAGTGGGAGACCCAGTACTTC.

The V and J genes are TRBV10-2 and TRBJ2-7; tentatively, D is TRBD2 (6 bases). CDR3 length equals 14 residues. V lost 4 bases, J lost 2 bases, and 12 bases lay in between. Germline V lookup: CDR1 WSHSY, CDR2 SAAADI. CDR3 sequence reads: CASSGGLKAYEQYF. CDR3 bases: TGCGCCAGCAGTGGGGGACTCAAAGCCTACGAGCAGTACTTC.

This sequence joins TRBV28 and TRBJ1-1; weak D call: TRBD1 (5 bases). V lost 3 bases and J lost 6, with 11 bases in between. The CDR3 has 13 amino acids. Germline-derived CDR1 and CDR2 are MDHEN and SYDVKM. The CDR3 coding sequence is TGTGCCAGCAGTTTTGACCGAGGGGCTGAAGCTTTCTTT. This translates into CASSFDRGAEAFF.

This clonotype appeared many times. The chain links TRBV7-9 to TRBJ2-5; D call uncertain. The CDR3 runs 16 residues. Germline V gives CDR1 SEHNR, CDR2 FQNEAQ (reference sequence). Trimming cost V 1 base and J 0 bases, with 12 bases left between them. DNA for the CDR3: TGTGCCAGCAGCTTAGTTCCGACCAGTTACCAAGAGACCCAGTACTTC. It yields the protein CASSLVPTSYQETQYF.

This clonotype came up many times. This chain uses TRBV28 with TRBJ2-7, with 8 bases matching TRBD2. The CDR3 has 13 residues. Germline lookup yields CDR1 MDHEN and CDR2 SYDVKM. The V gene end was trimmed by 7 bases and the J gene end by 5 bases; junction bases not matched to a gene: 7. DNA of the CDR3: TGTGCCAGCAAAAGCGGGAGTGTCGACGAGCAGTACTTC. It yields the protein CASKSGSVDEQYF.

This clonotype was seen repeatedly, ten times or more. The V call is TRBV12-3 or TRBV12-4, the J call TRBJ1-5; 9 positions agree with TRBD1. V lost 6 bases and J lost 4; bases outside the gene matches: 10. The CDR3 sequence is 16 residues long. The CDR3 nucleotides read TGTGCCAGCAGCAAGGAGACAGGGGGTCGAAATCAGCCCCAGCATTTT. It translates to CASSKETGGRNQPQHF.

CDR3 protein: CASSPRAYTGELFF. The CDR3 DNA is TGTGCCAGCAGCCCGCGGGCTTACACCGGGGAGCTGTTTTTT. The V gene is TRBV7-9, the J gene TRBJ2-2; D might be TRBD2 (5 bases). The V gene lost 5 bases and the J gene lost 3 bases, with 10 bases spanning the gap. Germline assignment: CDR1 SEHNR and CDR2 FQNEAQ (reference sequence). The CDR3 runs 14 residues. The full variable domain, rest sourced from reference TRBV7-9 and TRBJ2-2, is DTGVSQNPRHKITKRGQNVTFRCDPISEHNRLYWYRQTLGQGPEFLTYFQNEAQLEKSRLLSDRFSAERPKGSFSTLEIQRTEQGDSAMYLCASSPRAYTGELFFGEGSRLTVL.

This clonotype was observed many times. The chain has TRBV5-6 and TRBJ2-7, with 10 bases fitting TRBD1. The CDR3 consists of 16 residues. The V and J ends lost 2 bases and 1 base, in that order; junction bases with no gene match: 6. The germline V gene has CDR1 SGHDT and CDR2 YYEEEE. In DNA, the CDR3 is TGTGCCAGCAGCTTAGGGACAGGGGATTTTTCCTACGAGCAGTACTTC. Protein sequence: CASSLGTGDFSYEQYF.

About this clonotype: A single base is all that separates this from a far larger clone, so a read error is likely. This rearrangement joins TRBV5-4 to TRBJ2-3, with no clear D. There are 16 residues in the CDR3. Per the germline V gene, CDR1 is SGHNT and CDR2 is YYREEE (reference sequence). Here the CDR3 reads CASSFHPSLDTDAQYF. CDR3 in DNA: TGTGCCAGCAGCTTTCATCCGTCGCTAGACACAGATGCGCAGTATTTT.

This clonotype was seen repeatedly, ten times or more. The rearrangement joins TRBV15 to TRBJ2-3, with a tentative D call TRBD1 (5 bases). Germline CDR1 and CDR2: LNHNV and YYDKDF (reference sequence). V lost 0 bases, J lost 6 bases, and 13 bases lay in between. The CDR3 extends over 15 amino acids. CDR3 nucleotides: TGTGCCACCAGCAGAGAAGCCGCTCAGGGCGATACGCAGTATTTT. Its protein product is CATSREAAQGDTQYF. Full variable domain (remainder filled in from reference TRBV15 and TRBJ2-3): DAMVIQNPRYQVTQFGKPVTLSCSQTLNHNVMYWYQQKSSQAPKLLFHYYDKDFNNEADTPDNFQSRRPNTSFCFLDIRSPGLGDTAMYLCATSREAAQGDTQYFGPGTRLTVL.

This clonotype has ten or more counts. The chain carries TRBV5-1 and TRBJ2-2; D is undetermined. V was clipped by 5 bases and J by 4 bases, with 12 bases between them. The CDR3 sequence is 14 residues long. Germline CDR1 reads SGHRS; CDR2 reads YFSETQ. CDR3 coding DNA: TGCGCCAGCAGTATGGAGCCGATCACCGGGGAGCTGTTTTTT. Protein product: CASSMEPITGELFF.

With respect to this clonotype: With a far larger clone one base away, a read error is the likely cause. This chain links TRBV6-8 with TRBJ2-1; tentatively, D is TRBD2 (6 bases). This CDR3 has 12 residues. The germline V gene has CDR1 MNHGY and CDR2 SAAAGT. Written as DNA, the CDR3 is TGCGTCAGCACAGATAGCGGCGCTGAGCAGTTCTTC. Translation: CVSTDSGAEQFF.

The genes are TRBV11-3 and TRBJ2-1, with D perhaps matching TRBD1 (6 bases). Germline V gene lookup returns CDR1 SGHNT and CDR2 YENEEA. This CDR3 region has 12 residues. V shed 5 bases and J shed 11 bases, with 13 bases lying between them. The CDR3 bases are TGTGCCAGCAGCGGCGACAGGCTAAAGCAGTTCTTC. Protein product: CASSGDRLKQFF.

This clonotype has at least ten counts. V gene TRBV28 combines with J gene TRBJ2-7; a possible D gene is TRBD2 (6 bases). Germline values: CDR1 MDHEN, CDR2 SYDVKM. The CDR3 is made up of 13 amino acids. V was cut by 7 bases and J by 3 bases, with 13 bases left in between. This CDR3 reads CASKSEGIYEQYF. The CDR3 DNA reads TGTGCCAGCAAGTCGGAGGGAATCTACGAGCAGTACTTC.

The table lists this clonotype with a few counts. V and J are TRBV4-1 and TRBJ2-1, with 13 bases fitting TRBD2. V shed 0 bases and J 3 bases; nucleotides not matched to a gene: 5. This CDR3 has 18 residues. Germline CDR1 reads MGHRA; CDR2 reads YSYEKL. The CDR3 here is CASSQDWTSGRLYNEQFF. The DNA of the CDR3 is TGCGCCAGCAGCCAAGATTGGACTAGCGGGAGACTCTACAATGAGCAGTTCTTC.

In its sample, this clonotype was seen many times. This rearrangement joins TRBV6-2 or TRBV6-3 to TRBJ2-2; D is undetermined. The germline V gene has CDR1 MNHEY and CDR2 SVGEGT. The length of the CDR3 is 17 residues. Trimming took 1 base from V and 3 from J, leaving 15 bases between them. The CDR3 DNA follows: TGTGCCAGCAGTTACTTCCCCGAGCAGCTGGACACCGGGGAGCTGTTTTTT. Amino acid sequence: CASSYFPEQLDTGELFF.

This clonotype was seen ten or more times. The chain joins TRBV11-2 to TRBJ2-4, with a tentative D call TRBD2 (5 bases). The length of the CDR3 is 18 residues. CDR1 is SGHAT, CDR2 FQNNGV, per germline. Between the trimmed V and J ends, which lost 2 bases and 0 bases, there was a span of 17 bases. CDR3 bases: TGTGCCAGCAGCTTATATCAGCGGCATATCCTAGCCAAAAACATTCAGTACTTC. It yields the protein CASSLYQRHILAKNIQYF.

The genes are TRBV5-1 and TRBJ2-4; TRBD1 might be the D (6 bases). Germline V gene data show CDR1 as SGHRS and CDR2 as YFSETQ. CDR3 size: 14 residues. The ends were cut back, 4 bases at V and 3 bases at J, with 11 bases in the middle. The CDR3 nucleotides read TGCGCCAGCAGCGGCAGGGGCGGCAAAAACATTCAGTACTTC. Translated: CASSGRGGKNIQYF.

This clonotype was counted ten times or more. The chain carries TRBV27 and TRBJ1-4; D not certain. Germline V gives CDR1 MNHEY, CDR2 SMNVEV (reference sequence). Trimming took 4 bases from V and 3 from J, leaving 6 bases between them. The CDR3 consists of 13 residues. CDR3 DNA sequence: TGTGCCAGCAGTTGGAAAGCTAATGAAAAACTGTTTTTT. Translating it yields CASSWKANEKLFF.

This clonotype was observed at least ten times. The chain joins TRBV12-3 or TRBV12-4 to TRBJ2-1; D not resolved. The V end was cut by 5 bases, the J end by 1 base, with 9 bases between. CDR3 size: 14 residues. The CDR3 sequence: CASSMTLSYNEQFF. The CDR3 DNA follows: TGTGCCAGCAGTATGACTTTATCCTACAATGAGCAGTTCTTC.

The chain carries TRBV6-1 and TRBJ1-2; 8 nucleotides line up with TRBD1. Looked up from germline, CDR1 is MNHNS and CDR2 is SASEGT. V trimming: 6 bases; J trimming: 8 bases; junction bases outside the gene matches: 5. CDR3 length: 12 amino acids. The CDR3 loop reads CASSRGLGGYTF. The CDR3 DNA is TGTGCCAGCAGCAGGGGGCTAGGGGGCTACACCTTC.

This clonotype was observed at least ten times. Here the CDR3 DNA reads TGTGCCAGCAGCCGGACCAGGGACCCCTACGAGCAGTACTTC. As protein: CASSRTRDPYEQYF. The chain is built from TRBV3-1 and TRBJ2-7; the D gene could be TRBD1 or TRBD2 (5 bases each). Trimming stripped 4 bases from V and 2 bases from J, with 12 bases between. Germline CDR1 is LGHDT and CDR2 is YNNKEL (reference sequence). CDR3 length: 14 amino acids.

This clonotype was found many times. The junction and the germline gene differ at one end; a read error may be behind it. V and J are TRBV2 and TRBJ1-3; weak D call: TRBD1 (5 bases). CDR3 length equals 14 residues. CDR1 is SNHLY and CDR2 is FYNNEI in the germline V gene. CDR3 protein: CASSEGRAGSTIYF. The CDR3 DNA reads TGTGCCAGCAGTGAGGGCAGGGCTGGAAGCACCATATATTTT.

This clonotype was detected ten times or more. The rearrangement links TRBV20-1 to TRBJ2-1; TRBD2 matches at 11 bases. CDR3 length: 15 amino acids. V lost 2 bases and J lost 5; bases outside the gene matches: 5. Germline values: CDR1 DFQATT, CDR2 SNEGSKA (reference sequence). Here the CDR3 reads CSARPGTSGHNEQFF. CDR3 DNA sequence: TGCAGTGCTAGACCTGGGACTAGCGGCCACAATGAGCAGTTCTTC.

The rearrangement joins TRBV30 to TRBJ1-6; 9 bases are a match to TRBD1. The germline CDR1 and CDR2 sequences are GTSNPN and SVGIG (reference sequence). V gave up 4 bases and J gave up 9 bases; unmatched junction bases: 4. The CDR3 consists of 13 residues. In nucleotides, the CDR3 is TGTGCCTGGAACAGGGGGCAGTCTTCACCCCTCCACTTT. This sequence encodes CAWNRGQSSPLHF.